This T cell receptor beta chain derives from a study of T cells in localized non-small cell lung cancer. Of note for this clone: What it recognizes is unknown.

Sequencing used immunoSEQ multiplex PCR; TCRdb keeps in-frame clones, though not all of them. The table records 12,000 to 15,000 clones, approximately 84% of them present only once. Study-level results: Heterogeneity remains possible, as sequencing covered one tumor region only. The study detected a median approximately 54 of the top 100 tumor clones in adjacent lung. In uninvolved adjacent lung, T cell clonality reached its highest value, exceeding tumor.

The CDR3 consists of 13 residues. Germline loops: CDR1 MNHNY, CDR2 SVGAGI (reference sequence). Trimming removed 6 bases from V and 8 bases from J; junction bases left unmatched: 6. The rearrangement links TRBV6-6 to TRBJ1-2; 10 bases map to TRBD1. The receptor comes from a female donor older than 55 with stage I squamous cell lung carcinoma. The sequences come from peripheral blood, collected before any cancer treatment. This CDR3 is CASSGDRGLGYTF. The CDR3 DNA follows: TGTGCCAGCAGCGGCGACAGGGGGCTCGGCTACACCTTC.